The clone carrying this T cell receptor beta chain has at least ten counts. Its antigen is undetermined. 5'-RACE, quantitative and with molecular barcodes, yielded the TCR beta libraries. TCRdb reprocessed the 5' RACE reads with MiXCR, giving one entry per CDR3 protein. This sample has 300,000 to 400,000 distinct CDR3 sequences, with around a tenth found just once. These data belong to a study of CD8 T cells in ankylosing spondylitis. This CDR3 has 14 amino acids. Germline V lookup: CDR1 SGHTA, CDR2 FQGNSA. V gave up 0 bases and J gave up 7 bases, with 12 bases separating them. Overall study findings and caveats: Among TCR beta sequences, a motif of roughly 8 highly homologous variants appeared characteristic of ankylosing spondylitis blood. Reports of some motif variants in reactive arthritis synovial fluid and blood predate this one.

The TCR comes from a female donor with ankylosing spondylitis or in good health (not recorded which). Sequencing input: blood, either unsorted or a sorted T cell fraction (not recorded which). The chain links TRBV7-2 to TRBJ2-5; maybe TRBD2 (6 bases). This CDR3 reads CASSLAGPGGTQYF. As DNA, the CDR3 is TGTGCCAGCAGCTTAGCGGGTCCCGGGGGGACCCAGTACTTC.